The present TCR beta chain was sequenced within a study of cytomegalovirus exposure and HLA in healthy donors. Comments on this clone: The antigen is undetermined.

General study results and limits: Most sequenced TCRs were rare (though some public TCRs occurred in many donors).

The CDR3 has 15 residues. Trimming shortened V by 0 bases and J by 2 bases, and 9 bases separated the two germline ends. In germline, CDR1 is SGHDT, CDR2 YYEEEE. PCR was performed using 60 Vbeta and 13 Jbeta primers. Profiling relied on immunoSEQ multiplex PCR, and the TCRdb table lists in-frame clones only, not all of them. The sample includes tens of thousands of clones. This clonotype was sampled from a female donor in good health and CMV-seronegative. The rearrangement uses TRBV5-6 and TRBJ1-5, with D possibly matching TRBD1 (5 bases). Sequencing was carried out using PBMCs. The DNA of the CDR3 is TGTGCCAGCAGCTTGGGGGGCCTTGGCAATCAGCCCCAGCATTTT. Its protein is CASSLGGLGNQPQHF.